The clone carrying this TCR beta chain occurred once. J lost 0 bases, V lost 5 bases, and 9 bases had no gene match. This CDR3 has 16 residues. Germline CDR1 SGHRS, CDR2 YFSETQ. The data were obtained in a study of blood T cell repertoires in COVID-19. Turning to the study itself: The samples span acute and convalescent COVID-19 from the United States, Italy and Spain. T cells, B-cell-depleted T cells, or PBMCs provided the cDNA or gDNA that served as material.

Here immunoSEQ multiplex PCR was the method, and the copy in TCRdb shows in-frame clones only, minus some. The data show about 360,000 clones, roughly 86% seen once. This chain links TRBV5-1 with TRBJ1-1; TRBD1 matches 8 bases. The material sequenced was peripheral blood. This clonotype was obtained from a human donor in a cohort sampled during active COVID-19. The CDR3 loop is CASRTDRGSMNTEAFF. In nucleotides, the CDR3 is TGCGCCAGCAGGACTGACAGGGGTAGCATGAACACTGAAGCTTTCTTT.